Presented here are 13 T cell receptor beta chains from one specimen sequenced in a study of blood T cell repertoires in COVID-19. Method: immunoSEQ multiplex PCR; TCRdb's copy keeps in-frame clones and lacks some. Among more than 90,000 clones listed, 80% to 90% were seen once. The source material was peripheral blood. The receptors were gathered from a man in his 70s who had recovered from COVID-19.

This chain links TRBV5-1 with TRBJ2-2, with 7 bases fitting TRBD2. Germline loops: CDR1 SGHRS, CDR2 YFSETQ. The junction had 8 bases not matched to a gene; V was cut back by 1 base and J by 2 bases. The CDR3 has 17 residues. The CDR3 loop reads CASSLIAGVGNTGELFF. Written as DNA, the CDR3 is TGCGCCAGCAGCTTGATCGCGGGAGTAGGTAACACCGGGGAGCTGTTTTTT.

The V gene is TRBV7-9, the J gene TRBJ2-7; weak D call: TRBD2 (5 bases). This CDR3 is 13 amino acids long. V was pared by 5 bases and J by 6 bases, with 14 bases between. Germline V lookup: CDR1 SEHNR, CDR2 FQNEAQ (reference sequence). The CDR3 region has the DNA TGTGCCAGCAGCCGGGCGGGCTCCCCCGAGCAGTACTTC. It is translated as CASSRAGSPEQYF.

The chain recombines TRBV10-3 with TRBJ2-3; 8 bases match TRBD1. The V segment lost 3 bases and the J segment 4 bases; nucleotides outside the gene matches: 3. CDR1 is ENHRY, CDR2 SYGVKD, per germline. This CDR3 is built from 14 residues. CDR3 nucleotides: TGTGCCATCAGTGATGGACAGGGTGCAGATACGCAGTATTTT. Encoded protein: CAISDGQGADTQYF.

This chain uses TRBV4-1 with TRBJ2-5; 10 bases are shared with TRBD2. CDR3 length: 16 residues. The trim removed 0 bases at V and 2 bases at J, leaving 3 bases unmatched. Germline-derived CDR1 and CDR2 are MGHRA and YSYEKL. CDR3 loop: CASSQETSGVQETQYF. The CDR3 DNA sequence: TGCGCCAGCAGCCAAGAAACTAGCGGGGTTCAAGAGACCCAGTACTTC.

The chain has TRBV11-2 and TRBJ2-7; D might be TRBD1 (5 bases). CDR1 is SGHAT, CDR2 FQNNGV, per germline. The CDR3 has 14 residues. Trimming shortened V by 2 bases and J by 0 bases, and 8 bases separated the two germline ends. The CDR3 DNA reads TGTGCCAGCAGCTTATACAGGTACTCCTACGAGCAGTACTTC. Protein: CASSLYRYSYEQYF. Variable domain in full (rest from reference TRBV11-2 and TRBJ2-7): EAGVAQSPRYKIIEKRQSVAFWCNPISGHATLYWYQQILGQGPKLLIQFQNNGVVDDSQLPKDRFSAERLKGVDSTLKIQPAKLEDSAVYLCASSLYRYSYEQYFGPGTRLTVT.

This CDR3 is CSALTGDRYNSPLHF. CDR3 DNA: TGCAGCGCTTTAACAGGGGACCGGTATAATTCACCCCTCCACTTT. The chain is built from TRBV29-1 and TRBJ1-6, with 7 bases lining up with TRBD1. V was pared by 7 bases and J by 4 bases, with 10 bases of the junction left unmatched. CDR1 and CDR2 from the germline V gene are SQVTM and ANQGSEA. The CDR3 runs to 15 residues.

The V and J genes are TRBV18 and TRBJ1-5; weak D call: TRBD1 (5 bases). CDR3 size: 15 residues. Trimming stripped 1 base from V and 2 bases from J, with 9 bases between. The germline gives CDR1 KGHSH, CDR2 LQKENI. The CDR3 protein is CASSPQGGGNQPQHF. The CDR3 nucleotides are TGTGCCAGCTCACCACAGGGAGGGGGCAATCAGCCCCAGCATTTT. Combining the CDR3 with reference TRBV18 and TRBJ1-5 gives the whole variable domain NAGVMQNPRHLVRRRGQEARLRCSPMKGHSHVYWYRQLPEEGLKFMVYLQKENIIDESGMPKERFSAEFPKEGPSILRIQQVVRGDSAAYFCASSPQGGGNQPQHFGDGTRLSIL.

The chain links TRBV2 to TRBJ1-6; D perhaps matches TRBD1 (5 bases). Trimming shortened V by 6 bases and J by 6 bases, and 15 bases separated the two germline ends. Germline CDR1 is SNHLY and CDR2 is FYNNEI. The CDR3 sequence is 15 residues long. The CDR3, as DNA: TGTGCCAGCAGCACACTGGGGGGAAGTAATTCACCCCTCCACTTT. It yields the protein CASSTLGGSNSPLHF.

This sequence joins TRBV20-1 and TRBJ2-3, with D possibly being TRBD2 (5 bases). Per germline, CDR1 DFQATT and CDR2 SNEGSKA (reference sequence). CDR3 size: 11 residues. The CDR3 DNA reads TGCAGCGTCGAACGGGGAGATACGCAGTATTTT. Translation: CSVERGDTQYF.

V is TRBV7-8 and J is TRBJ2-7, with TRBD1 identical over 9 bases. The junction had 6 bases not matched to a gene; V was cut back by 3 bases and J by 12 bases. Germline V CDR1 and CDR2: SGHVS, FQNEAQ. The CDR3 length is 12 residues. The CDR3: CASSFGTGFLYF. The CDR3 bases are TGTGCCAGCAGCTTCGGGACAGGGTTCTTGTACTTC.

The chain combines TRBV10-3 with TRBJ1-1; 10 bases agree with TRBD1. This CDR3 is built from 14 residues. Germline V CDR1 and CDR2: ENHRY, SYGVKD. The ends lost 6 bases at V and 7 bases at J; junction bases unmatched: 8. This chain's CDR3 is CAISQTGGGIEAFF. In nucleotides, the CDR3 is TGTGCCATCAGCCAGACAGGGGGCGGAATTGAAGCTTTCTTT.

The V call is TRBV29-1, the J call TRBJ2-4; D is perhaps TRBD1 (5 bases). The V gene's germline CDR1 is SQVTM and CDR2 ANQGSEA. V lost 4 bases, J lost 6 bases, and 7 bases lay in between. The CDR3 runs 11 residues. The CDR3 is CSVAQGNIQYF. The CDR3 nucleotides are TGCAGCGTTGCCCAGGGAAACATTCAGTACTTC.

A remark on this clone: At one end, the junction sequence differs from germline, possibly due to a read error. This chain links TRBV7-9 with TRBJ2-7, with 9 bases that match TRBD1. The CDR3 consists of 13 residues. The germline CDR1 and CDR2 sequences are SEHNR and FQNEAQ (reference sequence). The CDR3, as DNA: TGTGCCGGCAGCCTCGGGACAGGGACCGAGCAGTACTTC. As protein: CAGSLGTGTEQYF. Filled out from reference TRBV7-9 and TRBJ2-7, the complete variable domain reads DTGVSQNPRHKITKRGQNVTFRCDPISEHNRLYWYRQTLGQGPEFLTYFQNEAQLEKSRLLSDRFSAERPKGSFSTLEIQRTEQGDSAMYLCAGSLGTGTEQYFGPGTRLTVT.